This T cell receptor beta chain was sequenced during a study of shared clonotypes between healthy human individuals. Study-wide results and limits: Donors were few, which limited the genetic and exposure-history diversity represented. Sequencing depth was predicted to influence how clonotypes are shared among donors. A reduction in generation probabilities was seen for non-shared clonotypes relative to those shared by all four donors.

From CD4+ cells came CD45RA+ naive and CD45RA-negative memory subsets. A word on this clone: Its antigen is currently unknown.

CDR1 and CDR2 (germline): MNHEY, SVGAGI. The CDR3 contains 14 residues. V lost 5 bases, J lost 3 bases, and 11 bases lay in between. Using immunoSEQ multiplex PCR, the repertoire was profiled, and TCRdb retains in-frame clones only, with some absent. The sample consists of millions of clones, approximately 94% of them appearing once. Sequenced: naive CD4+ T cells sorted from blood. Subset indicated: CD45RA+ positively selected. V and J are TRBV6-5 and TRBJ1-3; TRBD1 might be the D (6 bases). The clonotype comes from a man between 18 and 35 years old in good health. CDR3 in amino acids: CASSTGQGGNTIYF. The CDR3 DNA sequence: TGTGCCAGCAGTACAGGGCAGGGTGGAAACACCATATATTTT.